This T cell receptor beta chain was recovered during a study of blood T cell repertoires in COVID-19. Study-level information: Material from acute and convalescent COVID-19 was sourced from the United States, Italy and Spain.

In this sample, this clone turned up many times. Participants were aged 18 to 89 years, lived in 24 US areas, and enrolled virtually. Per the authors' pipeline: Nucleated cell number was recorded as an estimate derived from reference gene primer amplification. Libraries were prepared by immunoSEQ multiplex PCR; TCRdb keeps only in-frame clonotypes and omits some of them. That table supplies the V and J calls and clone size; D and trimming were determined from the DNA. The sample contains about 280,000 clones, about four fifths of which appear only once. This CDR3 has 14 residues. Trimming cost V 5 bases and J 5 bases; bases outside gene matches: 7. The germline gives CDR1 SGHAT, CDR2 FQNNGV.

Sequencing was done on a sample of PBMCs or T cells enriched from blood (not recorded which). The clonotype comes from a man aged 35-49 years who had been exposed to COVID-19. The chain recombines TRBV11-2 with TRBJ1-1; TRBD1 aligns across 8 bases. The CDR3 DNA follows: TGTGCCAGCAGCCGTGACAGGGGAAGGACTGAAGCTTTCTTT. Protein: CASSRDRGRTEAFF.